The rows below give T cell receptor beta chains drawn from one sample of a study of shared clonotypes between healthy human individuals. Only in-frame clones appear in the TCRdb table, and some are missing; sequencing was by immunoSEQ multiplex PCR. Of about 470,000 clones detected, 75% to 85% appear once; the ten largest clones hold over 10%. The sequencing input was PBMCs. Receptor source: a woman aged 40-49 years in good health. Some clones in this sample may be carry-over from other donors' samples. The conserved cysteine and the conserved F or W are not part of the CDR3 here.

v_gene	j_gene	len	CDR3aa
TRBV7-2	TRBJ1-1	12	ASSLGQGYTEAF
TRBV6-5	TRBJ2-4	13	ASRPPGIAENIQY
TRBV13	TRBJ1-5	12	ASSSVRGGGPQH
TRBV7-8	TRBJ1-5	15	ASSLGGQGHSNQPQH
TRBV19	TRBJ2-1	12	ASSHWREYNEQF
TRBV30	TRBJ1-2	8	AWRMYGYT
TRBV7-9	TRBJ2-5	14	ASSRTGVGNQETQY
TRBV19	TRBJ2-7	13	ASSSRTSGTYEQY
TRBV28	TRBJ1-5	12	ASSWGAPNQPQH
TRBV6-5	TRBJ1-5	11	ASSRQGNQPQH
TRBV11-3	TRBJ2-5	11	ASSLKQVGTQY
TRBV30	TRBJ1-5	13	AWSVLPDTNQPQH
TRBV5-6	TRBJ2-5	13	ASSFPSGIGKTQY
TRBV4-3	TRBJ1-4	13	ASSQDGLINEKLF